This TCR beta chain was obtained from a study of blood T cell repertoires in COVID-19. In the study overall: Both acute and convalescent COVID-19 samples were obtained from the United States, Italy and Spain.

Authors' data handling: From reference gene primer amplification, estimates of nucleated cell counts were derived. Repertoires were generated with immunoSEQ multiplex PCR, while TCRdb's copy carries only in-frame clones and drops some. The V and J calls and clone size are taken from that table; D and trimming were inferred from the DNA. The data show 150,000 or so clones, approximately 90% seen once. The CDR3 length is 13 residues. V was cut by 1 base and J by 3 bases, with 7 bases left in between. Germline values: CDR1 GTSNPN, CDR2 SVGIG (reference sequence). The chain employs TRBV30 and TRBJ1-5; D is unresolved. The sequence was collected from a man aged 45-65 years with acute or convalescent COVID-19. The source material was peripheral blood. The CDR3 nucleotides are TGTGCCTGGAGTGACAGTTCCAATCAGCCCCAGCATTTT. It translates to CAWSDSSNQPQHF. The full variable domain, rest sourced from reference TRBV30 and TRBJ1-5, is SQTIHQWPATLVQPVGSPLSLECTVEGTSNPNLYWYRQAAGRGLQLLFYSVGIGQISSEVPQNLSASRPQDRQFILSSKKLLLSDSGFYLCAWSDSSNQPQHFGDGTRLSIL.